This T cell receptor beta chain was profiled in a study of CD8 T cells in Susac syndrome. The multiple sclerosis controls consisted of treatment-naive patients with relapsing-remitting disease, either stable or active. The germline CDR1 and CDR2 sequences are SEHNR and FQNEAQ (reference sequence). The V and J ends lost 3 bases and 0 bases, in that order; junction bases with no gene match: 5. This CDR3 comprises 16 residues. When the RNA was reverse transcribed, random hexamers were used with an input of roughly 0.45 to 1 ug. Amplification of the TCR beta CDR3 was carried out by immunoSEQ multiplex PCR, which spanned a total of 54 Vbeta and 13 Jbeta segments. TCRdb reprocessed the immunoSEQ multiplex PCR reads with MiXCR, giving one entry per CDR3 protein. Of roughly 170,000 distinct CDR3 sequences listed, approximately 93% are singletons.

The sequencing input was CD4+ T cells from PBMCs. The receptor was derived from a human donor with multiple sclerosis. The chain joins TRBV7-9 to TRBJ1-1; the match to TRBD1 covers 9 bases. The CDR3 nucleotides read TGTGCCAGCAGCTTTCCACAGGGGGCTTTGAACACTGAAGCTTTCTTT. Its translation: CASSFPQGALNTEAFF.